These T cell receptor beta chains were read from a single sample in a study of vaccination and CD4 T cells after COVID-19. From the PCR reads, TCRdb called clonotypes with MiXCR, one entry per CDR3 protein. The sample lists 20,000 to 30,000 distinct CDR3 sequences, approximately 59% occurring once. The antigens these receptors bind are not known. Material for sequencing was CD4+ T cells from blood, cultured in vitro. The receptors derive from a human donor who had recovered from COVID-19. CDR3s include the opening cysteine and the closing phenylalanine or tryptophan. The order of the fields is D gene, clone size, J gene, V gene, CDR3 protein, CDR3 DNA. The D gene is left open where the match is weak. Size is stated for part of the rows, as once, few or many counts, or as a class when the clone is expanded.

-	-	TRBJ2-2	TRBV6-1	CASSRNHLNTGELFF	TGTGCCAGCAGTCGCAACCATCTGAACACCGGGGAGCTGTTTTTT
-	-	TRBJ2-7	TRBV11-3	CASSLINWGQRNSYEQYF	TGTGCCAGCAGCTTGATCAATTGGGGCCAGCGGAACTCCTACGAGCAGTACTTC
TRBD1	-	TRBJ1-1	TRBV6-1	CACSRTGGNTEAFF	TGTGCCTGCAGTCGTACAGGGGGGAACACTGAAGCTTTCTTT
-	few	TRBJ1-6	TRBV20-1	CSARDPGSAPLHF	TGCAGTGCTAGAGATCCGGGTTCTGCACCCCTCCACTTT
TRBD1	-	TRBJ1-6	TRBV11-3	CASSQGVGSPLHF	TGTGCCAGCAGCCAGGGGGTAGGATCACCCCTCCACTTT
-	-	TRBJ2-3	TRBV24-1	CATSDGGADTQYF	TGTGCCACCAGTGATGGAGGAGCAGATACGCAGTATTTT
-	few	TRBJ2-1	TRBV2	CASSPTGYNEQFF	TGTGCCAGCAGTCCTACAGGTTACAATGAGCAGTTCTTC
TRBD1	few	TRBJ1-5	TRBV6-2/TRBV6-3	CAIQGASNQPQHF	TGTGCCATCCAGGGGGCCAGCAATCAGCCCCAGCATTTT
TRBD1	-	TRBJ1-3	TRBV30	CAWSPRTGRADTIYF	TGTGCCTGGAGTCCGAGGACAGGTCGGGCAGACACCATATATTTT
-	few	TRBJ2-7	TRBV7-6	CASSLVSPGEQYF	TGTGCCAGCAGCTTAGTCAGCCCCGGAGAGCAGTACTTC
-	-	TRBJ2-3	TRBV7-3	CASAAVKDTQYF	TGTGCCAGCGCCGCCGTGAAAGATACGCAGTATTTT
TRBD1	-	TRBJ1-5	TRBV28	CASSSHLDRASGWPQHF	TGTGCCAGCAGTTCCCACTTGGACAGGGCCTCAGGGTGGCCCCAGCATTTT
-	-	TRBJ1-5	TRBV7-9	CASSQDTSNQPQHF	TGTGCCAGCAGCCAGGACACAAGCAATCAGCCCCAGCATTTT
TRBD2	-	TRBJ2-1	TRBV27	CASSLSFSGRASDEQFF	TGTGCCAGCAGTTTATCTTTTAGCGGGAGGGCCAGCGATGAGCAGTTCTTC
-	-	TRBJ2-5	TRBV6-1	CASSTIGSLGQETQYF	TGTGCCAGCAGTACGATCGGATCCCTGGGCCAAGAGACCCAGTACTTC
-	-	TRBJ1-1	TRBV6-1	CATTDRMNTEAFF	TGCGCCACCACTGACCGAATGAACACTGAAGCTTTCTTT
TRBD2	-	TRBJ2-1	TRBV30	CAWSTKPGLAGANEQFF	TGTGCCTGGAGTACCAAGCCGGGACTAGCGGGAGCCAATGAGCAGTTCTTC